This record covers a single T cell receptor (beta chain). The protocol was immunoSEQ multiplex PCR, while the TCRdb copy is restricted to in-frame clones and leaves out a portion. The sample includes approximately 41,000 clones, approximately 90% of them seen just once. Trimming stripped 8 bases from V and 13 bases from J, with 12 bases between. Looked up from germline, CDR1 is MNHEY and CDR2 is SVGAGI. The CDR3 length is 11 residues. The sample originates from a study of OX40 agonist ivuxolimab in advanced cancers. Sequences were derived from CD4+ or CD8+ T cells sorted from blood, sampled in a trial of the OX40 agonist ivuxolimab. The genes are TRBV6-5 and TRBJ1-6; D might be TRBD1 (5 bases). The receptor was isolated from an adult with an advanced solid tumor such as melanoma, head and neck, liver or kidney cancer. The CDR3 bases are TGTGCCAGCGGAATGGGGGAGCCCCTCCACTTT. This codes for CASGMGEPLHF.